The 9 T cell receptor beta chains listed next were all sequenced from one sample in a study of shared clonotypes between healthy human individuals. The assay was immunoSEQ multiplex PCR, and TCRdb's table has in-frame clones only and misses some. The profile shows a few million clones, approximately 95% of them singletons. Sequencing was performed on naive CD4+ T cells sorted from blood. Stated subset: CD45RA+ positively selected. These receptors originate from a man aged 18 to 29 in good health.

The chain links TRBV30 to TRBJ2-1; 9 bases line up with TRBD2. This CDR3 region has 14 residues. The junction had 10 bases not matched to a gene; V was cut back by 4 bases and J by 9 bases. Germline V gene sequence: CDR1 GTSNPN, CDR2 SVGIG (reference sequence). CDR3 bases: TGTGCCTGGAACCCGCGGGGGGGCTTTGGTGAGCAGTTCTTC. This translates into CAWNPRGGFGEQFF.

The chain employs TRBV5-1 and TRBJ2-1; TRBD1 agrees at 9 bases. CDR1 and CDR2 from the germline V gene are SGHRS and YFSETQ. The CDR3 spans 16 residues. J gave up 5 bases and V 0 bases, and 6 bases lay outside the gene matches. This chain's CDR3 is CASSLVGTGFDNEQFF. CDR3 nucleotides: TGCGCCAGCAGCTTGGTAGGGACAGGGTTCGACAATGAGCAGTTCTTC.

This rearrangement joins TRBV12-5 to TRBJ2-1; D unclear. The germline V and J ends were trimmed by 6 bases and 0 bases, with 18 bases remaining between them. Germline V gene sequence: CDR1 LGHNT, CDR2 FRNRAP. The CDR3 is 17 amino acids. CDR3 sequence reads: CASGNPVDISSYNEQFF. The CDR3 DNA follows: TGTGCTAGTGGCAATCCAGTAGACATTAGCTCCTACAATGAGCAGTTCTTC.

The rearrangement joins TRBV10-3 to TRBJ2-7; D might be TRBD1 (6 bases). The V end lost 0 bases, the J end lost 1 base, and 13 bases lay between the germline ends. The CDR3 totals 16 residues. Germline V gene data show CDR1 as ENHRY and CDR2 as SYGVKD. CDR3: CAISESRPGASYEQYF. DNA of the CDR3: TGTGCCATCAGTGAGTCGAGGCCAGGGGCGTCCTACGAGCAGTACTTC.

This CDR3 is CASSSSNSGNTIYF. The CDR3 nucleotides read TGTGCCAGCAGTTCTTCTAACTCTGGAAACACCATATATTTT. J is TRBJ1-3 and V is TRBV28; D unresolved. CDR3 length: 14 amino acids. Germline CDR1 and CDR2: MDHEN and SYDVKM. The germline V and J ends were trimmed by 4 bases and 0 bases, with 7 bases remaining between them.

The rearrangement uses TRBV9 and TRBJ1-3, with no clear D. From germline, CDR1 is SGDLS and CDR2 YYNGEE. The V gene lost 0 bases and the J gene lost 0 bases, with 13 bases spanning the gap. The CDR3 consists of 17 residues. CDR3 nucleotides: TGTGCCAGCAGCGTAGACCCCGGACCTTTCTCTGGAAACACCATATATTTT. It codes for CASSVDPGPFSGNTIYF.

This clone occurred a few times. The V gene is TRBV30, the J gene TRBJ1-6; 7 bases are shared with TRBD1. This CDR3 comprises 14 residues. CDR1 and CDR2 from the germline V gene are GTSNPN and SVGIG (reference sequence). The trim removed 3 bases at V and 10 bases at J, leaving 9 bases unmatched. In DNA form, the CDR3 reads TGTGCCTGGAGCCACCTGACAGGGAACTCACCCCTCCACTTT. Translating it yields CAWSHLTGNSPLHF.

This chain uses TRBV30 with TRBJ2-7, with 12 bases identical to TRBD2. The germline V gene encodes CDR1 GTSNPN and CDR2 SVGIG (reference sequence). The CDR3 is made up of 17 amino acids. Trimming removed 2 bases from V and 3 bases from J; junction bases left unmatched: 11. The CDR3 region is CAWSYVMTSGRIYEQYF. The CDR3 coding sequence is TGTGCCTGGAGTTACGTAATGACTAGCGGGAGAATCTACGAGCAGTACTTC.

V is TRBV6-1 and J is TRBJ2-7; D gene ambiguous. CDR3 size: 14 residues. V was clipped by 2 bases and J by 2 bases, with 10 bases between them. Germline V gene data show CDR1 as MNHNS and CDR2 as SASEGT. The CDR3 region has the DNA TGTGCCAGCAGTGAAAAGTGGCGGCCCTACGAGCAGTACTTC. Its translation: CASSEKWRPYEQYF.